Sequencing of this T cell receptor beta chain was carried out in a study of cytomegalovirus exposure and HLA in healthy donors. Study background: An earlier analysis identified 120 million or so unique TCR beta sequences in approximately 190 million T cells. Whole-study results and caveats: Later analysis identified several of the most significant clusters that appeared linked to common viral pathogens. An analysis that came later showed most CMV-associated TCR beta chains appearing HLA-restricted.

Turning to this clone: What it binds is not known.

V was clipped by 1 base and J by 5 bases, with 8 bases between them. The CDR3 loop spans 12 amino acids. The germline V gene has CDR1 GTSNPN and CDR2 SVGIG (reference sequence). The PCR employed 60 Vbeta primers together with 13 Jbeta primers. The assay was immunoSEQ multiplex PCR, and TCRdb's table has in-frame clones only and misses some. The repertoire includes some 150,000 clones, 70% to 80% of them detected once, and 4.3% sits in the top ten. Material: PBMCs. This clonotype was obtained from a man aged 35 to 55 in good health and CMV-seronegative. V is TRBV30 and J is TRBJ1-1; D is undetermined. The CDR3 DNA is TGTGCCTGGAGTGGGAGAGTAACTGAAGCTTTCTTT. It codes for CAWSGRVTEAFF.